This paragraph reports one T cell receptor (beta chain). Its antigen remains undetermined. The CDR3 end falls 3 residues outside the read, so it is completed with the germline J gene. The source of the sample is a study of T cell clonality in common variable immunodeficiency (dated by TCRdb to between 2015 and 2016). The research as a whole found: Despite equal DNA input, controls averaged approximately 77,000 unique sequences per sample versus about 30,000 in CVID samples. Correlations between repertoire features and clinical complications were limited by patient heterogeneity within the CVID cohort. Reportedly, TCRbeta sequences from CVID had fewer deletions and N-nucleotide insertions, and highly modified clones with 13 or more V deletions were absent from CVID. According to the authors, figuring out what caused the increased clonality in CVID would require sequencing the repertoires of T cell subpopulations. Healthy controls shared more TCRbeta clones with each other than CVID subjects shared among themselves (p < 0.0001). TCRbeta clonality was higher in CVID subjects than in healthy controls (t-test p = 0.018), and the increase was most characteristic of about a third of subjects.

From cysteine to phenylalanine, the CDR3 is 13 amino acids long. Sequencing covers 30 bases of the CDR3, shown here with the frame starting at base 1. Sequences SNHLY (CDR1) and FYNNEI (CDR2) are obtained from the germline V gene. Relative to germline, V is 3 bases shorter and J is 2 bases shorter, with 7 bases between their ends. For sequencing, equivalent amounts of genomic DNA were input from CVID and control samples. For every sample, a 60 bp segment covering the rearranged TCRbeta CDR3 region was amplified and then sequenced. The immunoSEQ assay, a bias-corrected multiplex PCR combined with high-throughput sequencing, was used for TCRbeta amplification. Turning to the authors' computational methods: Every unique nucleotide sequence counted as a clone and was annotated with V, D and J genes, copy number and frequency. Sequences were labeled productive if in frame, and non-productive if out of frame or containing stop codons. Clonality was calculated from Shannon's entropy as previously described. The predicted amino acid sequences of productive clones were used to derive mean CDR3 Kyte-Doolittle hydropathy. Using the R hclust function, scaled V gene usage was clustered hierarchically with Manhattan distance and complete linkage. To assess clone sharing by CDR3 amino acid sequence, 12 repertoires per group were resampled over 100 rounds. Repertoires were searched for approximately 70 published EBV-specific and 200 to 300 published CMV-specific TCRbeta sequences. Two CVID samples yielding fewer than 10,000 sequences were excluded from analysis, leaving some 40 CVID repertoires. The clones in this table, taken by TCRdb from immuneACCESS, are in-frame only. Not every clone is retained; where verified, under half of the shortfall comes from an unresolved V gene, and the cause of the rest is unknown. Clone size and the V and J calls come from that table; the DNA yielded D and trimming. This sample includes 30,000 to 35,000 clones, and none of them was observed just once. Approximately 7% of the sample goes to the ten largest clones.

Diagnosis of CVID followed standard criteria, namely serum IgG, IgA and/or IgM below the normal range together with specific antibody deficiency. There were some 42 subjects in the CVID group (about 29 male and 15 female), ranging in age from about 9 to 65 years, with a mean age of 40. Most CVID patients and most healthy controls were of Caucasian heritage. At the time of study participation, every CVID subject had been on replacement immunoglobulin therapy for at least one year. At the time of blood collection, no CVID subject was ill or was being treated with immunomodulatory or immunosuppressive medication. From each donor, about 4.5 to 9 ml of heparinized peripheral whole blood was collected. Genomic DNA from adults with common variable immune deficiency (CVID) and from healthy adult controls was used for sequencing of TCRbeta CDR3 repertoires. Diluted blood was subjected to density centrifugation over Hypaque 1077 or Ficoll-Paque for isolation of peripheral blood mononuclear cells. Unsorted mononuclear cells served as the source of genomic DNA, which was extracted either by Qiagen column purification or by a centrifugation-based method.

The specimen sequenced was peripheral blood mononuclear cells. The rearranged segments are TRBV2 and TRBJ1-2; no confident D gene assignment can be made. The sequence was obtained from a human donor with common variable immunodeficiency. The part of the CDR3 DNA that was read is TGTGCCAGCAGTGAGTTCCAGAACTATGGC. Its coded protein is CASSEFQNYG. The whole CDR3 is CASSEFQNYGYTF.